This record looks at one T cell receptor (beta chain) sequence and its context. The specificity of this receptor is unknown. No quality values exist for individual bases; no much larger clone is one base distant. This specimen belongs to a study of T cell responses to AZD1222 COVID-19 vaccine (dated by TCRdb to about 2021). For the wider study: AZD1222 recipients whose second dose came at about 4 weeks and those whose second dose came at about 12 weeks were combined into one group, since spike-specific TCR depth and breadth did not differ between the two schedules. TCR sequencing covered over 230 trial participants: 207 given two doses of AZD1222 and 26 given two doses of MenACWY control vaccine. Enrollment into the trials was organized by age into subgroups of 18-55, 56-69 and 70-plus years, and those subgroups contained roughly 140, 27 and 60 TCR-sequenced participants, respectively. The paper's findings and limits, for the study overall: Because no samples from the day 14 peak response were available, repertoires could be characterized only after the peak T cell response. After two AZD1222 doses, spike-specific TCR breadth and depth were significantly higher than at day 0 and than in MenACWY recipients. Epitopes outside the regions mutated in the B.1.351 and B.1.1.7 variants were reportedly recognized by nearly half of the unique spike-specific TCRs. The vaccine-associated CD4 TCRs covered the entire spike protein, and the dominant responses fell in regions 160-218 and 743-854. Conclusions about previously exposed vaccinees are limited, since just a handful of AZD1222 recipients were seropositive for SARS-CoV-2 at baseline. Most participants were white British and females outnumbered males, and the authors suggested that clonal diversity may have been underestimated. The 56-69-year group was small, and its depth increase did not reach significance, likely because of low power.

Per the publication, the time point label means: baseline before first vaccination. Vaccinee samples were obtained from the UK trials COV001 and COV002, which included a single-blind randomized controlled phase 2/3 trial of AZD1222 (ChAdOx1 nCoV-19) in healthy adults. For TCRbeta chain sequencing, PBMC samples from trial participants were taken at day 0 and at day 28 after the second dose. The CDR3 regions of human TCRbeta chains were analyzed by immunosequencing. Per the authors' processing: TCRs in the repertoires were compared against a reference library of SARS-CoV-2-specific TCRs that had been generated with the MIRA antigen-specificity platform. Breadth meant the fraction of unique TCRs that were SARS-CoV-2-associated, whereas depth meant the fraction of total T cells that were SARS-CoV-2-associated. Using the MIRA data, every spike-specific TCR was mapped to the spike region that the TCR reacted to and assigned to either a CD4 or a CD8 class. Log10-transformed breadth and depth values were compared by one-way ANOVA with Sidak's multiple comparisons tests. TCRdb stores this immuneACCESS table with in-frame sequences only. Part of the clones is absent; in the studies checked, under half of the shortfall reflects unresolved V genes, and no reason is known for the rest. That table supplies the V and J calls and clone size; D and trimming were determined from the DNA. The sample has around 100,000 clones on record, about 86% of them singletons. The top ten constitute roughly 9% of the sample.

CDR1 and CDR2 are read off the germline V gene as SGHNT and YENEEA. From cysteine to phenylalanine, the CDR3 is 15 amino acids long. The retained sequence is limited to the CDR3, 45 bases, with the frame set at the first base. V is shortened by 0 bases, J by 5 bases, and the region joining them spans 13 bases. The source of this sequence is an adult in good health. The V gene is TRBV11-3 and the J gene is TRBJ2-5; a tentative D call is TRBD2 (6 bases match). The source was peripheral blood, collected on day 0 of AZD1222 vaccination. The CDR3 corresponds to CASSLDYNRGETQYF. The nucleotide sequence is TGTGCCAGCAGCTTAGATTACAATCGGGGGGAGACCCAGTACTTC.